This T cell receptor beta chain appears in the sequencing data of a study of glioma-infiltrating T cells. Overall study results and limits: Tissue-blood divergence was below expectation in non-neoplastic patients, above in gliomas. CDR3 overlap between tissue and blood was very small.

Using RNA template, CDR3s of TCR alpha and beta were amplified with iRepertoire arm-PCR. Tissue mRNA or PBMC total RNA, roughly 100-400 ng, went into one-step reverse transcription and amplification. In TCRdb, the multiplex PCR reads were re-called with MiXCR into one record per CDR3 protein. Among around 190,000 distinct CDR3 sequences listed, around 42% were seen once. From germline, CDR1 is MNHNS and CDR2 SASEGT. The ends were cut back, 5 bases at V and 3 bases at J, with 11 bases in the middle. The CDR3 has 13 residues. This clonotype showed up many times. What it binds is not known. The sequence was collected from a human donor with low-grade glioma or glioblastoma, undergoing nonglioma brain surgery, or in good health (not recorded which). Sequencing was done on a sample of glioma tissue, nonneoplastic brain tissue, or PBMCs (not recorded which). This chain connects TRBV6-1 to TRBJ2-7; D gene uncertain. The CDR3 spells CASSSDGDYEQYF. In DNA form, the CDR3 reads TGTGCCAGCAGTTCGGACGGAGACTACGAGCAGTACTTC.